The 27 T cell receptor beta chains in this list originate from one sample, sequenced in a study of neurological immune-mediated disorders. Each CDR3 protein is one row after TCRdb ran MiXCR on the 5' RACE reads. The profile shows about 89,000 distinct CDR3 sequences, 2% to 3% of them singletons. Sequenced: PBMCs. The receptors were gathered from a woman in her 30s with multiple sclerosis.

This clonotype was found many times. The V gene is TRBV20-1, the J gene TRBJ2-7; 7 nucleotides line up with TRBD2. The CDR3 is 16 residues long. Germline-derived CDR1 and CDR2 are DFQATT and SNEGSKA (reference sequence). V dropped 6 bases and J dropped 7; count of bases not matched to a gene: 21. The CDR3 protein is CSAQSAFIGRGGEQYF. The CDR3 coding sequence is TGCAGTGCCCAGTCGGCTTTTATTGGTAGGGGAGGGGAGCAGTACTTC.

Ten or more counts support this clonotype. The chain combines TRBV6-2 or TRBV6-3 with TRBJ2-1; D is ambiguous. Germline V lookup: CDR1 MNHEY, CDR2 SVGEGT. Trimming took off 5 bases at V and 0 bases at J, with 11 bases between the two ends. CDR3 length: 15 residues. For the CDR3, the DNA is TGTGCCAGCAGTCCCAGTCAGAGCTCCTACAATGAGCAGTTCTTC. Its protein is CASSPSQSSYNEQFF.

This clonotype was seen many times. The rearrangement joins TRBV12-3 or TRBV12-4 to TRBJ1-2, with 9 bases lining up with TRBD1. After removal of 5 bases from V and 5 bases from J, the junction contained 3 bases not matched to a gene. The CDR3 has 13 residues. In nucleotides, the CDR3 is TGTGCCAGCAGTGAGGGACAGGGATATGGCTACACCTTC. Its translation: CASSEGQGYGYTF.

This clonotype was seen many times. The chain couples TRBV12-3 or TRBV12-4 to TRBJ1-4; tentative D call: TRBD1 (5 bases). This CDR3 is 14 amino acids long. V gave up 5 bases and J gave up 8 bases, with 15 bases separating them. This CDR3 reads CASSRDGLQEKLFF. CDR3 nucleotides: TGTGCCAGCAGTCGGGACGGTCTTCAAGAAAAACTGTTTTTT.

With regard to this clonotype: This clone may be a read error of a much larger clone one base away. The chain is built from TRBV7-2 and TRBJ2-4; D is unclear. This CDR3 comprises 15 residues. Germline V gene sequence: CDR1 SGHTA, CDR2 FQGNSA. V was shortened by 7 bases and J by 3 bases, with 16 bases between the two germline ends. The CDR3 is CASTPPASYKNIQYF. CDR3 nucleotides: TGTGCCAGCACCCCGCCAGCCTCCTACAAAAACATTCAGTACTTC.

In its sample, this clonotype was seen many times. This chain uses TRBV9 with TRBJ2-2, with TRBD2 identical over 11 bases. Germline CDR1 is SGDLS and CDR2 is YYNGEE. The CDR3 runs 14 residues. J was trimmed by 8 bases and V by 3 bases; bases with no gene match: 3. In DNA form, the CDR3 reads TGTGCCAGCAGCGCCAGACTAGCGGGGGGGGAGCTGTTTTTT. Protein sequence: CASSARLAGGELFF.

This clonotype has ten or more counts. V is TRBV5-1 and J is TRBJ2-7, with 7 bases identical to TRBD1. The junction had 6 bases not matched to a gene; V was cut back by 0 bases and J by 0 bases. The germline V gene encodes CDR1 SGHRS and CDR2 YFSETQ. CDR3 length: 16 residues. CDR3 amino acids: CASSLGPGTDSYEQYF. DNA of the CDR3: TGCGCCAGCAGCTTGGGACCCGGGACAGACTCCTACGAGCAGTACTTC.

This clonotype was seen ten or more times. The V and J genes are TRBV7-9 and TRBJ1-4; the D is unclear. There are 15 residues in the CDR3. V shed 2 bases and J shed 5 bases, with 12 bases lying between them. Germline CDR1 and CDR2: SEHNR and FQNEAQ (reference sequence). CDR3 amino acids: CASSLKGHGNEKLFF. The CDR3 region has the DNA TGTGCCAGCAGCTTAAAGGGCCACGGGAATGAAAAACTGTTTTTT.

At least ten counts were recorded for this clonotype. The CDR3 DNA follows: TGCAGCGTTGGCGGGGGATCGGACTATGGCTACACCTTC. Translated, it gives CSVGGGSDYGYTF. The rearrangement joins TRBV29-1 to TRBJ1-2, with D perhaps matching TRBD1 (5 bases). Between the trimmed V and J ends, which lost 4 bases and 3 bases, there was a span of 12 bases. CDR1 SQVTM and CDR2 ANQGSEA come from the germline V gene. This CDR3 contains 13 residues.

This clonotype was recorded at least ten times. Germline and junction disagree at one end, which may indicate a read error. V usage is TRBV20-1 and J usage is TRBJ2-1; 14 positions agree with TRBD2. Germline V gives CDR1 DFQATT, CDR2 SNEGSKA (reference sequence). The CDR3 spans 18 residues. The CDR3 nucleotides read TGCAGTGCTAGAGAGAGGACTAGCGGGAGGTCCTCCCACAATGAGCAGTTCTTC. Translated: CSARERTSGRSSHNEQFF.

This clonotype was observed many times. This chain uses TRBV3-1 with TRBJ2-7; tentatively, D is TRBD1 or TRBD2 (5 bases each). CDR1 and CDR2 (germline): LGHDT, YNNKEL (reference sequence). The length of the CDR3 is 14 residues. Trimming stripped 5 bases from V and 3 bases from J, with 14 bases between. The CDR3 region is CASSYRDRSYEQYF. CDR3 nucleotides: TGTGCCAGCAGCTACCGGGACCGAAGCTACGAGCAGTACTTC.

The table lists this clonotype with many counts. The chain joins TRBV20-1 to TRBJ2-1; TRBD2 matches at 10 bases. The germline V gene encodes CDR1 DFQATT and CDR2 SNEGSKA (reference sequence). J was trimmed by 9 bases and V by 6 bases; bases with no gene match: 14. CDR3 length: 15 residues. CDR3 amino acids: CSATPPASGRGEQFF. For the CDR3, the DNA is TGCAGTGCCACGCCCCCGGCTAGCGGGAGAGGTGAGCAGTTCTTC.

This clonotype has ten or more counts. This chain connects TRBV29-1 to TRBJ1-1, with no clear D. V lost 7 bases to trimming and J lost 4 bases, with 13 bases between them. The CDR3 loop spans 12 amino acids. Germline CDR1 is SQVTM and CDR2 is ANQGSEA. This CDR3 is CSAPGGSTEAFF. CDR3 nucleotide sequence: TGCAGCGCGCCTGGCGGGAGCACTGAAGCTTTCTTT.

This clonotype was seen ten or more times. This chain uses TRBV9 with TRBJ2-3; 7 nucleotides line up with TRBD2. The V gene's germline CDR1 is SGDLS and CDR2 YYNGEE. With V trimmed by 3 bases and J by 4 bases, 8 bases remained unmatched. CDR3 length: 15 amino acids. This CDR3 reads CASSAGASGADTQYF. For the CDR3, the DNA is TGTGCCAGCAGCGCCGGGGCGAGCGGGGCAGATACGCAGTATTTT.

Worth noting for this clonotype: Being one base from a much bigger clone, this may be a read error. The chain links TRBV29-1 to TRBJ2-1, with 11 bases that match TRBD2. J was trimmed by 6 bases and V by 3 bases; bases with no gene match: 1. The CDR3 contains 13 residues. CDR1 and CDR2 (germline): SQVTM, ANQGSEA. The CDR3 nucleotides read TGCAGCGTTGATGGGACTAGCGGCAATGAGCAGTTCTTC. Residues: CSVDGTSGNEQFF.

This clonotype was counted ten times or more. This chain connects TRBV5-1 to TRBJ2-1; weak D call: TRBD2 (6 bases). CDR3 length equals 13 residues. CDR1 and CDR2 from the germline V gene are SGHRS and YFSETQ. Trimming cost V 0 bases and J 8 bases, with 9 bases left between them. The CDR3 protein is CASSLGRGYEQFF. The CDR3 DNA reads as TGCGCCAGCAGCTTGGGGAGGGGCTATGAGCAGTTCTTC.

This clonotype was recorded at least ten times. This chain uses TRBV4-3 with TRBJ1-1, with D unresolved. The CDR3 has 15 amino acids. With 4 bases removed from V and 4 bases from J, the gap between germline ends came to 16 bases. CDR1 is LGHNA, CDR2 YSLEER, per germline. CDR3 amino acids: CASSPSVVLVTEAFF. The DNA for the CDR3 is TGCGCCAGCAGCCCGTCGGTAGTTTTAGTCACTGAAGCTTTCTTT.

With respect to this clonotype: One junction end does not reproduce the germline sequence, and a read error may be involved. The rearrangement uses TRBV28 and TRBJ2-5; the D gene is possibly TRBD2 (5 bases). The germline gives CDR1 MDHEN, CDR2 SYDVKM. This CDR3 comprises 11 residues. CDR3: CASSPRENQYF. The CDR3, as DNA: TGTGCCAGCAGTCCAAGGGAGAACCAGTACTTC.

This clonotype was recorded at least ten times. V gene TRBV25-1 combines with J gene TRBJ2-5; TRBD1 agrees at 7 bases. The J segment lost 4 bases and the V segment lost 8 bases, leaving 19 bases of the junction unmatched. The CDR3 contains 17 residues. Germline-derived CDR1 and CDR2 are MGHDK and SYGVNS. The CDR3 region is CASGEPGQPRDGETQYF. The CDR3 DNA sequence: TGTGCCAGCGGAGAACCGGGACAGCCCCGCGATGGAGAGACCCAGTACTTC. Supplemented by reference TRBV25-1 and TRBJ2-5, the full variable domain reads EADIYQTPRYLVIGTGKKITLECSQTMGHDKMYWYQQDPGMELHLIHYSYGVNSTEKGDLSSESTVSRIRTEHFPLTLESARPSHTSQYLCASGEPGQPRDGETQYFGPGTRLLVL.

This chain connects TRBV11-3 to TRBJ1-2, with 9 bases identical to TRBD1. V shed 3 bases, J shed 0 bases, and the junction held 2 bases outside the gene matches. Germline assignment: CDR1 SGHNT and CDR2 YENEEA. The CDR3 runs 15 residues. CDR3 region: CASSLTGGANYGYTF. CDR3 in DNA: TGTGCCAGCAGCTTGACAGGGGGGGCTAACTATGGCTACACCTTC.

This clonotype was seen a handful of times. This chain connects TRBV2 to TRBJ1-2; 7 nucleotides line up with TRBD1. The germline gives CDR1 SNHLY, CDR2 FYNNEI. The CDR3 has 13 residues. The trim removed 6 bases at V and 7 bases at J, leaving 8 bases unmatched. The CDR3 is CASSRQGGGGYTF. CDR3 DNA: TGTGCCAGCAGCCGACAGGGCGGCGGTGGCTACACCTTC.

This clonotype came up many times. The rearrangement links TRBV12-3 or TRBV12-4 to TRBJ2-2; D remains unclear. The CDR3 spans 15 residues. V gave up 4 bases and J gave up 1 base, with 10 bases separating them. CDR3 loop: CASSYAQQNTGELFF. DNA for the CDR3: TGTGCCAGCAGTTACGCCCAACAGAACACCGGGGAGCTGTTTTTT.

In this sample, this clonotype turned up many times. The rearrangement links TRBV20-1 to TRBJ2-1; 9 bases are shared with TRBD1. J was trimmed by 6 bases and V by 7 bases; bases with no gene match: 10. CDR1 is DFQATT, CDR2 SNEGSKA, per germline (reference sequence). This CDR3 has 14 residues. The CDR3 DNA reads as TGCAGTGTTGGGGCCGGACAGGGGATCAATGAGCAGTTCTTC. Translating gives CSVGAGQGINEQFF.

In its sample, this clonotype was seen many times. The rearrangement links TRBV28 to TRBJ2-1; 7 positions match TRBD2. The CDR3 contains 15 residues. Looked up from germline, CDR1 is MDHEN and CDR2 is SYDVKM. V lost 6 bases to trimming and J lost 0 bases; unmatched junction nucleotides: 5. DNA of the CDR3: TGTGCCAGCAGCACTAGCGCCGGCTCCTACAATGAGCAGTTCTTC. It translates to CASSTSAGSYNEQFF.

This clonotype was recorded at least ten times. The V and J genes are TRBV15 and TRBJ2-7; TRBD1 matches 7 bases. The V gene end was trimmed by 3 bases and the J gene end by 6 bases; junction bases not matched to a gene: 5. The germline V gene has CDR1 LNHNV and CDR2 YYDKDF (reference sequence). This CDR3 region has 13 residues. The CDR3 loop is CATSRETGSEQYF. The CDR3 nucleotides are TGTGCCACCAGCAGGGAGACAGGGAGCGAGCAGTACTTC.

As for this clonotype: Compared with germline, one end of the junction differs, possibly owing to a read error. V usage is TRBV15 and J usage is TRBJ2-3; TRBD1 matches at 8 bases. The germline V gene encodes CDR1 LNHNV and CDR2 YYDKDF (reference sequence). The CDR3 has 17 amino acids. The CDR3 is CATSRDRTGISKDTQYF. CDR3 coding DNA: TGTGCCACCAGCAGAGATCGGACAGGGATTAGCAAAGATACGCAGTATTTT. The full variable domain, completed using reference TRBV15 and TRBJ2-3, is DAMVIQNPRYQVTQFGKPVTLSCSQTLNHNVMYWYQQKSSQAPKLLFHYYDKDFNNEADTPDNFQSRRPNTSFCFLDIRSPGLGDTAMYLCATSRDRTGISKDTQYFGPGTRLTVL.

This clonotype was seen repeatedly, ten times or more. This chain joins TRBV12-3 or TRBV12-4 and TRBJ1-5; D gene ambiguous. Trimming took off 7 bases at V and 2 bases at J, with 9 bases between the two ends. The CDR3 runs 13 residues. The chain's CDR3 is CASTDQGNQPQHF. In nucleotides, the CDR3 is TGTGCCAGCACCGACCAGGGCAATCAGCCCCAGCATTTT.